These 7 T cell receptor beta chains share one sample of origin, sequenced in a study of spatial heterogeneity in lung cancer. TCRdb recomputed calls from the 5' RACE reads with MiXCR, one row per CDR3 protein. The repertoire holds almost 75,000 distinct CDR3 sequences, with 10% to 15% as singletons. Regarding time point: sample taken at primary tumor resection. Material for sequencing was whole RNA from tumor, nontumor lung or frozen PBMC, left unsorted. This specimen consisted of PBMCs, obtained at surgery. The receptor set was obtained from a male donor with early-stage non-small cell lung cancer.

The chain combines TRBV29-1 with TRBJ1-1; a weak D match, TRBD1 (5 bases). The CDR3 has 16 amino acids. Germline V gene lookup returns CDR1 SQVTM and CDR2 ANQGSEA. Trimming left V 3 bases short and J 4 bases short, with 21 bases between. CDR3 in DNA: TGCAGCGTTGATGCTCCAGGGCGGAATCGGGGCACTGAAGCTTTCTTT. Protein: CSVDAPGRNRGTEAFF. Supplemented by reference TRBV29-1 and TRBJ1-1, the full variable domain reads SAVISQKPSRDICQRGTSLTIQCQVDSQVTMMFWYRQQPGQSLTLIATANQGSEATYESGFVIDKFPISRPNLTFSTLTVSNMSPEDSSIYLCSVDAPGRNRGTEAFFGQGTRLTVV.

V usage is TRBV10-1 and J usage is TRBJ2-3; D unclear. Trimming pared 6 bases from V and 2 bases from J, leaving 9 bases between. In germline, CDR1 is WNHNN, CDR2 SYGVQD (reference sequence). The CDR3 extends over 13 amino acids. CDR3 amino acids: CASRGGTTDTQYF. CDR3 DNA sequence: TGCGCCAGCAGAGGTGGTACCACAGATACGCAGTATTTT.

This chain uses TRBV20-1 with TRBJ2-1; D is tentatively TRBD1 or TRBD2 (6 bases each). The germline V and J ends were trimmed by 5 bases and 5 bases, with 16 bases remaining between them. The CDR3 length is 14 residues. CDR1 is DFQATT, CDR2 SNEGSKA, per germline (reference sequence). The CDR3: CSASEGGFDNEQFF. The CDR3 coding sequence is TGCAGTGCTTCCGAGGGGGGATTTGACAATGAGCAGTTCTTC.

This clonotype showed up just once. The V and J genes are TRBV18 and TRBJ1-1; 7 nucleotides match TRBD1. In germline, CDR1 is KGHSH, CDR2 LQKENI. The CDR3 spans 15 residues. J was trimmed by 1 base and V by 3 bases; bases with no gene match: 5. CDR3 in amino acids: CASSPRTGTNTEAFF. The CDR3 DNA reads TGTGCCAGCTCACCCCGGACAGGTACGAACACTGAAGCTTTCTTT.

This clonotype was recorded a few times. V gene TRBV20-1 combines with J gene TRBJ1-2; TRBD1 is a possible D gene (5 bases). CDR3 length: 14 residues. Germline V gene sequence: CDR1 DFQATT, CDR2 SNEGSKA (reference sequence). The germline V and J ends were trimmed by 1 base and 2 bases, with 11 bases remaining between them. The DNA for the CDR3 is TGCAGTGCTAGAGGAGGGGAGGGGAACTATGGCTACACCTTC. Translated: CSARGGEGNYGYTF.

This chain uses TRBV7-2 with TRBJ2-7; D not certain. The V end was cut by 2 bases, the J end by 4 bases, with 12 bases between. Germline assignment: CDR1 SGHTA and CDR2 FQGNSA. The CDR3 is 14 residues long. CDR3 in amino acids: CASSLFGYGYEQYF. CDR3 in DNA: TGTGCCAGCAGCTTATTTGGCTACGGGTACGAGCAGTACTTC.

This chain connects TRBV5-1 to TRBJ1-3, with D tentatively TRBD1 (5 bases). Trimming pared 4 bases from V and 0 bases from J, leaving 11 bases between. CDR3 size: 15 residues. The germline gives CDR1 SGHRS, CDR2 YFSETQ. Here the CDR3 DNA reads TGCGCCAGCAGCGATGGACACAACTCTGGAAACACCATATATTTT. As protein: CASSDGHNSGNTIYF.